The 27 T cell receptor beta chains below were found in one sample sequenced in a study of PD-L1 blockade in urothelial cancer. Stated time point: pretreatment peripheral blood. Here immunoSEQ multiplex PCR was the method, and the copy in TCRdb shows in-frame clones only, minus some. The table records over 15,000 clones, about 88% of them present only once. The specimen comprised PBMCs, sampled around atezolizumab (anti-PD-L1) treatment. These receptors were obtained from a man in his 70s with urothelial cancer.

The V and J genes are TRBV6-5 and TRBJ1-1; 8 bases match TRBD1. Germline V CDR1 and CDR2: MNHEY, SVGAGI. The CDR3 has 13 amino acids. J lost 4 bases, V lost 8 bases, and 6 bases had no gene match. The CDR3 sequence: CASETGAGTEAFF. CDR3 sequence (DNA): TGTGCCAGCGAGACAGGGGCTGGCACTGAAGCTTTCTTT.

The rearrangement uses TRBV10-1 and TRBJ2-3; D perhaps matches TRBD2 (6 bases). This CDR3 has 15 residues. Germline loops: CDR1 WNHNN, CDR2 SYGVQD (reference sequence). V shed 2 bases and J shed 3 bases, with 12 bases lying between them. In DNA form, the CDR3 reads TGCGCCAGCAGTGAGCCGGGACTTCTTACAGATACGCAGTATTTT. Protein sequence: CASSEPGLLTDTQYF.

The chain joins TRBV2 to TRBJ2-5, with D tentatively TRBD2 (6 bases). Germline CDR1 SNHLY, CDR2 FYNNEI. The V end was cut by 6 bases, the J end by 2 bases, with 13 bases between. CDR3 length: 14 residues. The CDR3 protein is CASSLERVQETQYF. In nucleotides, the CDR3 is TGTGCCAGCAGCTTGGAGCGGGTGCAAGAGACCCAGTACTTC.

This sequence joins TRBV6-1 and TRBJ2-2; possibly TRBD1 for D (5 bases). V shed 1 base and J shed 4 bases, with 13 bases lying between them. Germline V lookup: CDR1 MNHNS, CDR2 SASEGT. This CDR3 is 16 amino acids long. The CDR3 DNA reads as TGTGCCAGCAGTGAAGTGTGGACACCCTCCACCGGGGAGCTGTTTTTT. It specifies CASSEVWTPSTGELFF.

This chain joins TRBV30 and TRBJ1-1, with D perhaps matching TRBD1 (6 bases). Trimming removed 5 bases at V and 9 bases at J, with 16 bases between. The CDR3 length is 12 residues. Per germline, CDR1 GTSNPN and CDR2 SVGIG (reference sequence). This CDR3 is CAWGGLARKAFF. DNA for the CDR3: TGTGCCTGGGGGGGCCTCGCTAGGAAAGCTTTCTTT.

This clone appeared a single time. The chain is built from TRBV4-1 and TRBJ1-1; no reliable D call. With 2 bases removed from V and 0 bases from J, the gap between germline ends came to 10 bases. The length of the CDR3 is 15 residues. Germline CDR1 reads MGHRA; CDR2 reads YSYEKL. CDR3 region: CASSQPTGMNTEAFF. The CDR3 region has the DNA TGCGCCAGCAGCCAACCTACGGGAATGAACACTGAAGCTTTCTTT.

The gene calls are TRBV29-1 and TRBJ2-7; TRBD2 matches at 11 bases. J lost 1 base, V lost 7 bases, and 9 bases had no gene match. The CDR3 is made up of 15 amino acids. Germline CDR1 is SQVTM and CDR2 is ANQGSEA. CDR3 nucleotides: TGCAGCGCCGAATTGACTAGCGGGGTTTCCTACGAGCAGTACTTC. It translates to CSAELTSGVSYEQYF.

The chain joins TRBV5-8 to TRBJ1-5, with D possibly being TRBD1 (5 bases). Germline CDR1 and CDR2: SGHTS and YDEGEE. V lost 6 bases and J 6 bases, leaving 19 bases between the germline ends. The CDR3 has 15 amino acids. CDR3 residues: CASTPRGGTGQPQHF. The DNA for the CDR3 is TGTGCCAGCACCCCGCGGGGTGGGACCGGTCAGCCCCAGCATTTT.

The chain links TRBV4-1 to TRBJ1-2; 8 bases match TRBD1. This CDR3 is 15 amino acids long. The junction had 6 bases not matched to a gene; V was cut back by 1 base and J by 5 bases. Germline V lookup: CDR1 MGHRA, CDR2 YSYEKL. The CDR3 coding sequence is TGCGCCAGCAGCCAAGCGGACAGGGTTGAGTATGGCTACACCTTC. This sequence encodes CASSQADRVEYGYTF.

This clone was counted once. The CDR3 region has the DNA TGTGCCAGCAGCTTCGGACAGGGGGGGACTGAAGCTTTCTTT. It specifies CASSFGQGGTEAFF. This rearrangement joins TRBV7-8 to TRBJ1-1; TRBD1 matches 10 bases. The CDR3 has 14 amino acids. The V segment lost 3 bases and the J segment 5 bases; nucleotides outside the gene matches: 3. Germline CDR1 is SGHVS and CDR2 is FQNEAQ.

The chain links TRBV5-1 to TRBJ2-5; D gene unclear. Trimming took off 4 bases at V and 7 bases at J, with 17 bases between the two ends. Looked up from germline, CDR1 is SGHRS and CDR2 is YFSETQ. The CDR3 length is 14 residues. CDR3 in DNA: TGCGCCAGCAGCCTCGCACGAGACAACCCGACCCAGTACTTC. Its translation is CASSLARDNPTQYF.

V and J are TRBV18 and TRBJ1-6; 10 bases align to TRBD1. The length of the CDR3 is 16 residues. The ends lost 3 bases at V and 7 bases at J; junction bases unmatched: 6. The germline gives CDR1 KGHSH, CDR2 LQKENI. The CDR3 region is CASSPYEDRGNSPLHF. CDR3 nucleotide sequence: TGTGCCAGCTCACCTTATGAGGACAGGGGGAATTCACCCCTCCACTTT.

This chain uses TRBV6-5 with TRBJ1-6; no clear D gene. From germline, CDR1 is MNHEY and CDR2 SVGAGI. With 2 bases removed from V and 8 bases from J, the gap between germline ends came to 7 bases. The CDR3 totals 13 residues. The CDR3 DNA reads TGTGCCAGCAGTTACGCCACAGATTCACCCCTCCACTTT. It encodes CASSYATDSPLHF.

Only one count was recorded for this clone. The genes are TRBV19 and TRBJ1-2; no reliable D call. Germline CDR1 is LNHDA and CDR2 is SQIVND (reference sequence). The CDR3 totals 15 residues. Trimming stripped 6 bases from V and 3 bases from J, with 17 bases between. The CDR3, as DNA: TGTGCCAGTAGGTGGATGGGCAGTAAAGACTATGGCTACACCTTC. It translates to CASRWMGSKDYGYTF. Based on the CDR3 plus reference TRBV19 and TRBJ1-2, the full variable domain is DGGITQSPKYLFRKEGQNVTLSCEQNLNHDAMYWYRQDPGQGLRLIYYSQIVNDFQKGDIAEGYSVSREKKESFPLTVTSAQKNPTAFYLCASRWMGSKDYGYTFGSGTRLTVV.

The CDR3 bases are TGTGCCAGCAGTGAAGCCCAGGAAAAACTGTTTTTT. Its translation: CASSEAQEKLFF. This chain joins TRBV2 and TRBJ1-4, with no clear D. CDR1 and CDR2 from the germline V gene are SNHLY and FYNNEI. This CDR3 spans 12 amino acids. The ends were cut back, 0 bases at V and 8 bases at J, with 4 bases in the middle.

The genes are TRBV6-1 and TRBJ2-3; a possible D gene is TRBD2 (5 bases). V lost 6 bases and J 8 bases, leaving 12 bases between the germline ends. Germline-derived CDR1 and CDR2 are MNHNS and SASEGT. This CDR3 has 12 residues. CDR3 sequence (DNA): TGTGCCAGCAGCAACGATCGGGGTACGCAGTATTTT. The encoded protein is CASSNDRGTQYF.

The chain carries TRBV5-1 and TRBJ2-7, with D unclear. Germline V gene data show CDR1 as SGHRS and CDR2 as YFSETQ. With 5 bases removed from V and 3 bases from J, the gap between germline ends came to 9 bases. This CDR3 is 12 amino acids long. The CDR3 region has the DNA TGCGCCAGCAGACTGGAGAGCTACGAGCAGTACTTC. It is translated as CASRLESYEQYF.

The V and J genes are TRBV29-1 and TRBJ1-1; D ambiguous. The CDR3 covers 14 residues. With 7 bases removed from V and 3 bases from J, the gap between germline ends came to 18 bases. CDR1 SQVTM and CDR2 ANQGSEA come from the germline V gene. CDR3 in DNA: TGCAGCGCAACCGTAGGTCGGGATTACACTGAAGCTTTCTTT. Amino acids: CSATVGRDYTEAFF.

The chain combines TRBV10-3 with TRBJ1-5, with a tentative D call TRBD1 (6 bases). This CDR3 is 14 amino acids long. Germline loops: CDR1 ENHRY, CDR2 SYGVKD. With 0 bases removed from V and 6 bases from J, the gap between germline ends came to 9 bases. The CDR3 region has the DNA TGTGCCATCAGTGAGTCGCCCAGGGGTCAGCCCCAGCATTTT. It translates to CAISESPRGQPQHF.

The chain recombines TRBV4-1 with TRBJ1-1, with 8 bases matching TRBD1. V dropped 1 base and J dropped 7; count of bases not matched to a gene: 5. This CDR3 spans 14 amino acids. CDR1 MGHRA and CDR2 YSYEKL come from the germline V gene. The chain's CDR3 is CASSQAGQVDEAFF. The CDR3 coding sequence is TGCGCCAGCAGCCAAGCGGGACAGGTGGATGAAGCTTTCTTT.

V usage is TRBV5-5 and J usage is TRBJ1-2, with 8 bases matching TRBD1. The CDR3 runs 14 residues. Trimming took 4 bases from V and 8 from J; bases not matched to a gene: 10. Per the germline V gene, CDR1 is SGHKS and CDR2 is YYEKEE (reference sequence). CDR3 sequence reads: CASSPDSGGEGYTF. The CDR3 DNA follows: TGTGCCAGCAGCCCAGACTCAGGGGGCGAGGGCTACACCTTC. Looking up the rest from reference TRBV5-5 and TRBJ1-2 gives the full variable domain: DAGVTQSPTHLIKTRGQQVTLRCSPISGHKSVSWYQQVLGQGPQFIFQYYEKEERGRGNFPDRFSARQFPNYSSELNVNALLLGDSALYLCASSPDSGGEGYTFGSGTRLTVV.

V and J are TRBV28 and TRBJ1-2; 8 bases agree with TRBD1. V lost 8 bases to trimming and J lost 7 bases; unmatched junction nucleotides: 9. The V gene's germline CDR1 is MDHEN and CDR2 SYDVKM. The CDR3 length is 13 residues. CDR3 in amino acids: CASHRQGPRGYTF. The CDR3 nucleotides read TGTGCCAGCCATCGACAGGGGCCCCGTGGCTACACCTTC.

This clone was picked up one time. This chain links TRBV2 with TRBJ1-1; tentative D call: TRBD1 (5 bases). The CDR3 runs to 14 residues. Germline CDR1 and CDR2: SNHLY and FYNNEI. With 2 bases removed from V and 4 bases from J, the gap between germline ends came to 11 bases. In nucleotides, the CDR3 is TGTGCCAGCAGTGAACAGGGAGGTGGCACTGAAGCTTTCTTT. Residues: CASSEQGGGTEAFF.

The V and J genes are TRBV12-5 and TRBJ2-7; TRBD1 agrees at 11 bases. This CDR3 is 16 amino acids long. Germline V gives CDR1 LGHNT, CDR2 FRNRAP. With 3 bases clipped from V and 2 bases from J, the junction kept 6 bases outside the gene matches. The CDR3 coding sequence is TGTGCTAGTGGTTTAGTTATGGGACAGGGGGCCTACGAGCAGTACTTC. As protein: CASGLVMGQGAYEQYF.

The rearrangement joins TRBV6-1 to TRBJ2-7; 8 nucleotides match TRBD1. From germline, CDR1 is MNHNS and CDR2 SASEGT. Trimming at V came to 4 bases and at J to 5 bases, leaving 7 bases not matched to a gene. This CDR3 spans 14 amino acids. The CDR3 DNA reads as TGTGCCAGCAGTGGGAGACAGGGGCGACACGAGCAGTACTTC. This gives the protein CASSGRQGRHEQYF.

This sequence joins TRBV5-8 and TRBJ2-1; maybe TRBD2 (6 bases). CDR1 is SGHTS and CDR2 is YDEGEE in the germline V gene. The germline V and J ends were trimmed by 3 bases and 10 bases, with 11 bases remaining between them. The CDR3 has 12 amino acids. CDR3 sequence reads: CASSWRDLEQFF. CDR3 bases: TGTGCCAGCAGCTGGAGGGATTTAGAGCAGTTCTTC.

The chain has TRBV7-2 and TRBJ2-7, with 7 bases identical to TRBD2. The V segment lost 5 bases and the J segment 7 bases; nucleotides outside the gene matches: 5. From germline, CDR1 is SGHTA and CDR2 FQGNSA. The CDR3 is made up of 12 amino acids. CDR3 in DNA: TGTGCCAGCAGCAGAGCGGGGCGGGAGCAGTACTTC. Its protein is CASSRAGREQYF.